The clone carrying this T cell receptor (beta chain) was picked up one time. Profiled with immunoSEQ multiplex PCR; TCRdb holds only in-frame clones, not every one. The sample has 95,000 to 150,000 clones; approximately 85% are singletons. The entry originates in a study of T cell responses to AZD1222 COVID-19 vaccine. Turning to the study itself: Second doses were pooled across both intervals (about 4 or about 12 weeks).

The V gene lost 1 base and the J gene lost 2 bases, with 6 bases spanning the gap. Germline V gene sequence: CDR1 SGHRS, CDR2 YFSETQ. The CDR3 is 13 residues long. The J gene is TRBJ1-1, the V gene TRBV5-1; D is unclear. This sequence was found in an adult in good health. The sample here was peripheral blood, taken on day 0 of AZD1222 vaccination. The CDR3 here is CASSLRVNTEAFF. CDR3 DNA: TGCGCCAGCAGCTTGCGGGTTAACACTGAAGCTTTCTTT.